One TCR beta chain is described in this entry. The target antigen is unknown. The data belong to a study of a mutant IDH1 vaccine in newly diagnosed glioma. TCRdb keeps only in-frame clones here, not all; method: immunoSEQ multiplex PCR. The sample gives about 65,000 clones, 75% to 85% of which show up once; 5% to 6.5% is in the top ten. Specified time point: week 35, safety follow-up. Vaccine doses each comprised 300 ug of mutant IDH1 20-mer peptide, with topical imiquimod. Germline CDR1 is SEHNR and CDR2 is FQNEAQ (reference sequence). After removal of 6 bases from V and 2 bases from J, the junction contained 6 bases not matched to a gene. This CDR3 is built from 15 residues.

The sequencing here drew on PBMCs, taken from a glioma patient whose treatment included an IDH1 peptide vaccine. The chain uses TRBV7-9 and TRBJ2-1, with 8 bases fitting TRBD2. The clonotype comes from a man aged 40-49 years with glioma. CDR3: CASRPSGGAYNEQFF. The DNA of the CDR3 is TGTGCCAGCAGACCCAGCGGGGGAGCCTACAATGAGCAGTTCTTC.